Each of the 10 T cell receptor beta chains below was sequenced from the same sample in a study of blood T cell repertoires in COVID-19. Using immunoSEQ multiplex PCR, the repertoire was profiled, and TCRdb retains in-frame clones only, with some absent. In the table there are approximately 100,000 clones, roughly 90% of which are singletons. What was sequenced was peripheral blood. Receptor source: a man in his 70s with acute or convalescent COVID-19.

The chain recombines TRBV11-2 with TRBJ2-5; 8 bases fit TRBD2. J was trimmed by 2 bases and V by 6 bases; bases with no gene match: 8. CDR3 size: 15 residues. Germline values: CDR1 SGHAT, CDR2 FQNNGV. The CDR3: CASRERAGDQETQYF. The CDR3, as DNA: TGTGCCAGCAGGGAAAGAGCGGGAGATCAAGAGACCCAGTACTTC.

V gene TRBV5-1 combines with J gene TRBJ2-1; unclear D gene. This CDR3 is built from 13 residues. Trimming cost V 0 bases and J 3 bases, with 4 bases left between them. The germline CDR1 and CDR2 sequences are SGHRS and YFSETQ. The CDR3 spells CASSLDYYNEQFF. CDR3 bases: TGCGCCAGCAGCTTGGACTACTACAATGAGCAGTTCTTC.

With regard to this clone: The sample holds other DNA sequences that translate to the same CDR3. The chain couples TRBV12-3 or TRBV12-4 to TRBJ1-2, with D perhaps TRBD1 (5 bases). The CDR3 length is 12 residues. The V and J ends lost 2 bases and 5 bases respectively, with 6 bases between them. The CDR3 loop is CASSLQGYGYTF. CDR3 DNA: TGTGCCAGCAGTTTACAGGGTTATGGCTACACCTTC.

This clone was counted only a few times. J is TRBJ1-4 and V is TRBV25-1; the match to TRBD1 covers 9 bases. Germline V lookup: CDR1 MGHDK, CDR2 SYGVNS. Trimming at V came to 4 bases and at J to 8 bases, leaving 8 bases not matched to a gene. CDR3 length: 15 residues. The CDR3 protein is CASSGRQGGDEKLFF. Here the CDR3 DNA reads TGTGCCAGCAGTGGTAGACAGGGGGGAGACGAAAAACTGTTTTTT. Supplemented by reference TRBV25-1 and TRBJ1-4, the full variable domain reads EADIYQTPRYLVIGTGKKITLECSQTMGHDKMYWYQQDPGMELHLIHYSYGVNSTEKGDLSSESTVSRIRTEHFPLTLESARPSHTSQYLCASSGRQGGDEKLFFGSGTQLSVL.

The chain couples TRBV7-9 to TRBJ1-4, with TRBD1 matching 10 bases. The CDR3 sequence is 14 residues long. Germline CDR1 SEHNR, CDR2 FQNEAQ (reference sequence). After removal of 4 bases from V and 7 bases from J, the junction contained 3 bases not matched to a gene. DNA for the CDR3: TGTGCCAGCAGCTCCGGACAGGGGGTTGAAAAACTGTTTTTT. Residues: CASSSGQGVEKLFF. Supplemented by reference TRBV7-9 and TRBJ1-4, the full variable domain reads DTGVSQNPRHKITKRGQNVTFRCDPISEHNRLYWYRQTLGQGPEFLTYFQNEAQLEKSRLLSDRFSAERPKGSFSTLEIQRTEQGDSAMYLCASSSGQGVEKLFFGSGTQLSVL.

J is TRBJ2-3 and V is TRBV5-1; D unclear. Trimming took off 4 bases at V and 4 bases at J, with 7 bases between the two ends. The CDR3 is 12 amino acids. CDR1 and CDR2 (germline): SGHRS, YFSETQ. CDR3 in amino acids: CASSENADTQYF. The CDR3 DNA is TGCGCCAGCAGCGAGAACGCAGATACGCAGTATTTT.

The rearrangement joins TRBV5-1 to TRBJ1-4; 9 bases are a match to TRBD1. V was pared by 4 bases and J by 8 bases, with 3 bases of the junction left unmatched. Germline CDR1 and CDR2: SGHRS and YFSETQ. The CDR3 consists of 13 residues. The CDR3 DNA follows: TGCGCCAGCAGCGGACAGGGGCGGGAAAAACTGTTTTTT. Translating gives CASSGQGREKLFF.

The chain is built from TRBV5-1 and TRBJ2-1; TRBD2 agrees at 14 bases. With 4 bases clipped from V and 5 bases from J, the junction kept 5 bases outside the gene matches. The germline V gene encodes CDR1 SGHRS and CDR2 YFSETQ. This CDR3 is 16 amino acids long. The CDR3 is CASSIRLAGGHNEQFF. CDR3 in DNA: TGCGCCAGCAGCATCCGACTAGCGGGGGGGCACAATGAGCAGTTCTTC.

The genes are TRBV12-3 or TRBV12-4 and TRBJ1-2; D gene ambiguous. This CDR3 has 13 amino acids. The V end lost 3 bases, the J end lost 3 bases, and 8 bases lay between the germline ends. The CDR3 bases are TGTGCCAGCAGTTTCTACTCCTACTATGGCTACACCTTC. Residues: CASSFYSYYGYTF.

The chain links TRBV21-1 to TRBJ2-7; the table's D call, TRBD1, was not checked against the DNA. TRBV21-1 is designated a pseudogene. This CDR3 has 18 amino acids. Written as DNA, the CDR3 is TGTGCCAGCAGCAAAGGAAGGGTAGACAGGGTACCGGATTACGAGCAGTACTTC. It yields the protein CASSKGRVDRVPDYEQYF.